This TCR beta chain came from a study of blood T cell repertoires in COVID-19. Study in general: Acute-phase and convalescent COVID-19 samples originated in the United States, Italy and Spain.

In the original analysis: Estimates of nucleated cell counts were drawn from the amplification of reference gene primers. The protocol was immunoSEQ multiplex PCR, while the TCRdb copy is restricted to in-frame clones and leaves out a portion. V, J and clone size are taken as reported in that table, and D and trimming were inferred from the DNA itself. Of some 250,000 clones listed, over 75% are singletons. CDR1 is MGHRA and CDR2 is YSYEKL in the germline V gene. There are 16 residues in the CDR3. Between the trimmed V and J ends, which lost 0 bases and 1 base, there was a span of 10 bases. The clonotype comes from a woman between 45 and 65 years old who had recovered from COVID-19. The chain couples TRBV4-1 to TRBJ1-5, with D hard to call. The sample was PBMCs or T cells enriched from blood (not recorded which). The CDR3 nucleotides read TGCGCCAGCAGCCAAGAGGTGACAATCAGCAATCAGCCCCAGCATTTT. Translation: CASSQEVTISNQPQHF.